This TCR beta chain was observed in a study of early T cells in non-severe SARS-CoV-2 infection. Germline lookup yields CDR1 MNHEY and CDR2 SVGAGI. After removal of 6 bases from V and 0 bases from J, the junction contained 8 bases not matched to a gene. This CDR3 is built from 15 residues. Researchers tagged individual cDNA molecules with unique molecular identifiers. Each CDR3 protein gets one entry after TCRdb re-called the 5' RACE reads with MiXCR. The sample consists of 86,000 or so distinct CDR3 sequences, approximately 6% of them appearing once. The source material was whole blood. This chain joins TRBV6-5 and TRBJ2-7; 7 positions match TRBD2. The sequence derives from an adult who was a healthcare worker with PCR-confirmed SARS-CoV-2 infection or an uninfected control (not recorded which). CDR3 residues: CASSRSGTTSYEQYF. The CDR3 nucleotides are TGTGCCAGCAGCCGATCCGGGACTACCTCCTACGAGCAGTACTTC.